This is a list of T cell receptor beta chains from one sample in a study of cytomegalovirus exposure and HLA in healthy donors. Method: immunoSEQ multiplex PCR; TCRdb's copy keeps in-frame clones and lacks some. The data show about 160,000 clones, around 79% seen once. The sample was PBMCs. The receptor set was obtained from a woman aged 45-65 years in good health and CMV-seropositive. CDR3s include the opening cysteine and the closing phenylalanine or tryptophan. D genes are given only for firm matches. For some rows the clone size is stated as once, few or many, or as a class when expanded; others skip it.

v_call: TRBV4-3
d_call: .
clone_size: .
j_call: TRBJ1-2
cdr3_nt: TGCGCCAGCAGCCACGAGCCCACCCTTAGCTATGGCTACACCTTC
cdr3_aa: CASSHEPTLSYGYTF

v_call: TRBV11-2
d_call: .
clone_size: .
j_call: TRBJ1-1
cdr3_nt: TGTGCCAGCAGCGTCCGGGACGGACTAGCTGAAGCTTTCTTT
cdr3_aa: CASSVRDGLAEAFF

v_call: TRBV6-5
d_call: .
clone_size: .
j_call: TRBJ1-1
cdr3_nt: TGTGCCAGCAGTTACGGGGCAGCACTGAACACTGAAGCTTTCTTT
cdr3_aa: CASSYGAALNTEAFF

v_call: TRBV7-2
d_call: TRBD1
clone_size: .
j_call: TRBJ1-3
cdr3_nt: TGTGCCAGCAGCTTAATGGGTGTTGGGACAGGGTATTCTGGAAACACCATATATTTT
cdr3_aa: CASSLMGVGTGYSGNTIYF

v_call: TRBV6-1
d_call: TRBD2
clone_size: .
j_call: TRBJ2-1
cdr3_nt: TGTGCCACCTGGACTAGCGGGATAATAAATGAGCAGTTCTTC
cdr3_aa: CATWTSGIINEQFF

v_call: TRBV10-2
d_call: TRBD1
clone_size: .
j_call: TRBJ1-4
cdr3_nt: TGCGCCAGCAGTGGGGACAGGGCATACGAAAAACTGTTTTTT
cdr3_aa: CASSGDRAYEKLFF

v_call: TRBV11-2
d_call: TRBD1
clone_size: .
j_call: TRBJ2-7
cdr3_nt: TGTGCCAGCAACGACCTCGCCCCCCCCGGACAGGTGGGCTACGAGCAGTACTTC
cdr3_aa: CASNDLAPPGQVGYEQYF

v_call: TRBV2
d_call: .
clone_size: .
j_call: TRBJ2-7
cdr3_nt: TGTGCCAGCAGCGGTCTGAACGGTTACGAGCAGTACTTC
cdr3_aa: CASSGLNGYEQYF

v_call: TRBV4-1
d_call: .
clone_size: .
j_call: TRBJ2-1
cdr3_nt: TGCGCCAGCAGCCGAGGATCGGTCAATGAGCAGTTCTTC
cdr3_aa: CASSRGSVNEQFF

v_call: TRBV6-4
d_call: TRBD2
clone_size: .
j_call: TRBJ2-3
cdr3_nt: TGTGCCAGCAGTGCGAGCGGGAGCAGGGCAGATACGCAGTATTTT
cdr3_aa: CASSASGSRADTQYF

v_call: TRBV7-9
d_call: TRBD1
clone_size: .
j_call: TRBJ1-2
cdr3_nt: TGTGCCAGCAGCTTAGCGGCACCGGGGACAGGTGATGGCTACACCTTC
cdr3_aa: CASSLAAPGTGDGYTF

v_call: TRBV7-2
d_call: .
clone_size: .
j_call: TRBJ2-7
cdr3_nt: TGTGCCAGCAGCGTTCTAGCGCGTCACTCCTACGAGCAGTACTTC
cdr3_aa: CASSVLARHSYEQYF

v_call: TRBV5-8
d_call: TRBD2
clone_size: few
j_call: TRBJ2-7
cdr3_nt: TGTGCCAGCAGCTTGAAACGGGCTAGCGGGAGGTACGAGCAGTACTTC
cdr3_aa: CASSLKRASGRYEQYF

v_call: TRBV27
d_call: TRBD2
clone_size: .
j_call: TRBJ2-1
cdr3_nt: TGTGCCAGCAGTTTTCGGTCGGGAGGGCCTGAGTCCTACAATGAGCAGTTCTTC
cdr3_aa: CASSFRSGGPESYNEQFF

v_call: TRBV27
d_call: TRBD2
clone_size: .
j_call: TRBJ2-1
cdr3_nt: TGTGCCAGCAGTTTTATTCCCCTTGCGGGAGGGCCAGGGAATGAGCAGTTCTTC
cdr3_aa: CASSFIPLAGGPGNEQFF

v_call: TRBV9
d_call: .
clone_size: .
j_call: TRBJ2-5
cdr3_nt: TGTGCCAGCAGCCCACAGGGAAGGGCGGAGACCCAGTACTTC
cdr3_aa: CASSPQGRAETQYF

v_call: TRBV2
d_call: TRBD2
clone_size: .
j_call: TRBJ2-2
cdr3_nt: TGTGCCAGCCTTAGCGGGATCGGTTTCGGGGAGCTGTTTTTT
cdr3_aa: CASLSGIGFGELFF

v_call: TRBV10-3
d_call: TRBD1
clone_size: .
j_call: TRBJ1-4
cdr3_nt: TGTGCCACCGGACAGGGGTCAACTAATGAAAAACTGTTTTTT
cdr3_aa: CATGQGSTNEKLFF

v_call: TRBV28
d_call: .
clone_size: once
j_call: TRBJ2-7
cdr3_nt: TGTGCCAGCAGTTCACCGGGGGAGTCCTACGAGCAGTACTTC
cdr3_aa: CASSSPGESYEQYF

v_call: TRBV6-6
d_call: .
clone_size: .
j_call: TRBJ1-3
cdr3_nt: TGTGCCAGCAGTCCAAGGGCCCCCCAGCGGGGAAACACCATATATTTT
cdr3_aa: CASSPRAPQRGNTIYF

v_call: TRBV7-9
d_call: TRBD1
clone_size: .
j_call: TRBJ2-2
cdr3_nt: TGTGCCAGCAGCCTCGGACAGGGGGCTGGTGGGGAGCTGTTTTTT
cdr3_aa: CASSLGQGAGGELFF

v_call: TRBV7-2
d_call: TRBD2
clone_size: .
j_call: TRBJ2-1
cdr3_nt: TGTGCCAGCAGCCATCGCAAGCGGGGGCCGCCCTCCTACAATGAGCAGTTCTTC
cdr3_aa: CASSHRKRGPPSYNEQFF

v_call: TRBV4-3
d_call: .
clone_size: .
j_call: TRBJ2-6
cdr3_nt: TGCGCCAGCAGCTCTGGTCCACAAAGCTCTGGGGCCAACGTCCTGACTTTC
cdr3_aa: CASSSGPQSSGANVLTF

v_call: TRBV10-3
d_call: TRBD1
clone_size: .
j_call: TRBJ1-5
cdr3_nt: TGTGCCATCAGTCCGGACAGGGGGTTGAATCAGCCCCAGCATTTT
cdr3_aa: CAISPDRGLNQPQHF

v_call: TRBV19
d_call: TRBD1
clone_size: .
j_call: TRBJ1-1
cdr3_nt: TGTGCCAGTAGAAACAGGGGGCGGACCACTGAAGCTTTCTTT
cdr3_aa: CASRNRGRTTEAFF

v_call: TRBV4-2
d_call: TRBD1
clone_size: .
j_call: TRBJ1-4
cdr3_nt: TGTGCCAGCAGCCCACCAGACAGGGGGAATGAAAAACTGTTTTTT
cdr3_aa: CASSPPDRGNEKLFF

v_call: TRBV4-3
d_call: .
clone_size: .
j_call: TRBJ1-3
cdr3_nt: TGCGCCAGCAGCCAAGATAGAAGGGGGACAACTGGAAACACCATATATTTT
cdr3_aa: CASSQDRRGTTGNTIYF

v_call: TRBV6-1
d_call: TRBD1
clone_size: .
j_call: TRBJ2-2
cdr3_nt: TGTGCCAGCAGTGGAAGGGGACAGGGTTTTGCGGGGGAGCTGTTTTTT
cdr3_aa: CASSGRGQGFAGELFF

v_call: TRBV11-2
d_call: .
clone_size: .
j_call: TRBJ2-7
cdr3_nt: TGTGCCAGCAGCTTAGATCGGCAGGGGCACACCTACGAGCAGTACTTC
cdr3_aa: CASSLDRQGHTYEQYF

v_call: TRBV13
d_call: .
clone_size: .
j_call: TRBJ2-3
cdr3_nt: TGTGCCAGCAGCTTAGGTCTAGCCGTAAGCACAGATACGCAGTATTTT
cdr3_aa: CASSLGLAVSTDTQYF

v_call: TRBV5-1
d_call: .
clone_size: .
j_call: TRBJ2-7
cdr3_nt: TGCGCCAGCAGCTCCTACCCTGGCGAGCAGTACTTC
cdr3_aa: CASSSYPGEQYF

v_call: TRBV7-8
d_call: TRBD1
clone_size: .
j_call: TRBJ2-2
cdr3_nt: TGTGCCAGCAGCTTGGTAGGGGGCCGGGACACCGGGGAGCTGTTTTTT
cdr3_aa: CASSLVGGRDTGELFF

v_call: TRBV5-1
d_call: TRBD2
clone_size: once
j_call: TRBJ2-7
cdr3_nt: TGCGCCAGCAGCTCTTTAGCGGGGGCGGACTACGAGCAGTACTTC
cdr3_aa: CASSSLAGADYEQYF

v_call: TRBV28
d_call: .
clone_size: .
j_call: TRBJ2-1
cdr3_nt: TGTGCCAGTAGTTCCCCTTACAATGAGCAGTTCTTC
cdr3_aa: CASSSPYNEQFF

v_call: TRBV7-2
d_call: .
clone_size: .
j_call: TRBJ1-5
cdr3_nt: TGTGCCAGCAGCTTAGGGGGTTACGGAGGGTTTCAGCCCCAGCATTTT
cdr3_aa: CASSLGGYGGFQPQHF

v_call: TRBV5-1
d_call: .
clone_size: .
j_call: TRBJ2-3
cdr3_nt: TGCGCCAGCAGATTAAGGACTTTGGGGCCCCTGGGGGCAACAGATACGCAGTATTTT
cdr3_aa: CASRLRTLGPLGATDTQYF

v_call: TRBV2
d_call: TRBD2
clone_size: .
j_call: TRBJ2-5
cdr3_nt: TGTGCCAGCAGAACTAGCGGGGGCCCCTCAGAGACCCAGTACTTC
cdr3_aa: CASRTSGGPSETQYF

v_call: TRBV15
d_call: .
clone_size: .
j_call: TRBJ1-5
cdr3_nt: TGTGCCACCAGCATTGGGGGAGGGGGTCAGCCCCAGCATTTT
cdr3_aa: CATSIGGGGQPQHF

v_call: TRBV5-1
d_call: TRBD1
clone_size: .
j_call: TRBJ1-6
cdr3_nt: TGCGCCAGCAGCTTGGGACAGGGCTCCTATAATTCACCCCTCCACTTT
cdr3_aa: CASSLGQGSYNSPLHF

v_call: TRBV6-5
d_call: .
clone_size: once
j_call: TRBJ2-1
cdr3_nt: TGTGCCAGCAGTTCCTGGGCCATGAAAAGGTTGACAGAGCAGTTCTTC
cdr3_aa: CASSSWAMKRLTEQFF

v_call: TRBV5-1
d_call: TRBD1
clone_size: .
j_call: TRBJ1-1
cdr3_nt: TGCGCCAGCAGCCCAGGGACAGGGGGGAACACTGAAGCTTTCTTT
cdr3_aa: CASSPGTGGNTEAFF

v_call: TRBV4-1
d_call: TRBD1
clone_size: .
j_call: TRBJ2-7
cdr3_nt: TGCGCCAGCAGCCCGTCGGGACAGTCTAACCTCTACGAGCAGTACTTC
cdr3_aa: CASSPSGQSNLYEQYF

v_call: TRBV5-6
d_call: TRBD2
clone_size: once
j_call: TRBJ2-5
cdr3_nt: TGTGCCAGCAGCTTGCGACTAGCGGGAGGACAAGAGACCCAGTACTTC
cdr3_aa: CASSLRLAGGQETQYF

v_call: TRBV7-2
d_call: .
clone_size: few
j_call: TRBJ1-6
cdr3_nt: TGTGCCAGCAGCTTAGGACAGAAGTCACCCCTCCACTTT
cdr3_aa: CASSLGQKSPLHF

v_call: TRBV5-1
d_call: TRBD1
clone_size: .
j_call: TRBJ2-5
cdr3_nt: TGCGCCAGCAGCTCGGACAGGGTTTGGGAGACCCAGTACTTC
cdr3_aa: CASSSDRVWETQYF

v_call: TRBV28
d_call: TRBD1
clone_size: .
j_call: TRBJ2-1
cdr3_nt: TGTGCCAGCAGTTCCGGGACAGGGCTCTACAATGAGCAGTTCTTC
cdr3_aa: CASSSGTGLYNEQFF

v_call: TRBV6-1
d_call: TRBD1
clone_size: .
j_call: TRBJ2-5
cdr3_nt: TGTGCAACCTCTGAGGGGGCGTCCCTTCAAGAGACCCAGTACTTC
cdr3_aa: CATSEGASLQETQYF

v_call: TRBV11-2
d_call: .
clone_size: .
j_call: TRBJ2-5
cdr3_nt: TGTGCCAGCAGCTTATTTTCGGGGGAAGAGACCCAGTACTTC
cdr3_aa: CASSLFSGEETQYF